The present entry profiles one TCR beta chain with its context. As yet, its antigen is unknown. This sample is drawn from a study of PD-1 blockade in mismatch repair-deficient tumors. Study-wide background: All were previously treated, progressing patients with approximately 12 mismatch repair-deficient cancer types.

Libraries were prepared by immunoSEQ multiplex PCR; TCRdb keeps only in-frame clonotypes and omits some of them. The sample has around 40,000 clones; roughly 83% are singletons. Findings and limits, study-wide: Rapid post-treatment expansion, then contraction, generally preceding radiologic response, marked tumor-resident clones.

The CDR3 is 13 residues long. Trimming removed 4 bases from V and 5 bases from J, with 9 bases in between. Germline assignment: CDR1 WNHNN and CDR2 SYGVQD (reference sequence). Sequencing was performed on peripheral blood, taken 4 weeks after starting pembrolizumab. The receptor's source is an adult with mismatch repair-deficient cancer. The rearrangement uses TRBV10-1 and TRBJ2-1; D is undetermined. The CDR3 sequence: CASSVSENNEQFF. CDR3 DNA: TGCGCCAGCAGTGTTTCAGAGAACAATGAGCAGTTCTTC.